This record covers a single T cell receptor beta chain. Its antigen is unknown. The data were taken from a study of shared clonotypes between healthy human individuals. Study background: The people who gave samples were a couple of women and a few men aged 18 to 49. Three plates each covered CD4 naive and memory; CD8 naive two, CD8 memory one. Study results and limitations: Some clonotypes were shared by all four sorted-subset donors, while others were not shared. The non-shared ones had lower generation probabilities than the shared ones. Estimated richness was generally greater in naive than memory subsets.

TCRdb keeps only in-frame clones here, not all; method: immunoSEQ multiplex PCR. Of about 340,000 clones in the sample, over 70% were seen once. The material sequenced was memory CD4+ T cells sorted from blood. Subset: CD45RA-negative fraction. This TCR was recovered from a man in his thirties or forties in good health.

CDR3 region: CASATPGQGLHNEQFF. The CDR3 bases are TGTGCCAGCGCTACCCCGGGACAGGGGCTTCACAATGAGCAGTTCTTC. This chain links TRBV5-6 with TRBJ2-1; TRBD1 agrees at 10 bases. The J segment lost 5 bases and the V segment lost 7 bases, leaving 12 bases of the junction unmatched. In germline, CDR1 is SGHDT, CDR2 YYEEEE. This CDR3 is built from 16 residues.